This T cell receptor beta chain was captured by sequencing in a study of blood T cell repertoires in COVID-19 (TCRdb year 2020). About the investigation overall: Collaborator samples came from the United States, Italy and Spain and covered acute and convalescent phases of COVID-19. The material from the prospective study consisted of cDNA or gDNA derived from T cells, B-cell-depleted T cells, or PBMCs. The dataset comprised deeply sampled blood TCRbeta repertoires from subjects exposed to, actively infected with, or recovered from COVID-19. The repertoires were made available in a free public database intended to serve as a resource for research on the immune response to SARS-CoV-2. The samples were drawn from the first 160 participants of the ongoing ImmuneRACE study and from under 1,500 subjects provided by 6 global collaborators. Sample metadata almost always included a de-identified subject ID, COVID-19 status, age in years and sex. Where HLA class I and class II types were available, the types were taken from metadata supplied by the sample provider, not from assay-based typing.

Findings and caveats that apply to the study as a whole: How much clinical and demographic metadata was included differed by source and by participant, and the metadata was provided uncurated.

TCRbeta CDR3 regions were amplified from genomic DNA using the immunoSEQ Assay, a bias-controlled multiplex PCR. From the authors' description of their analysis: The number of nucleated cells in each sample was estimated from the amplification of reference gene primers within the assay. Sequence reads were collapsed and filtered to measure the absolute abundance of every unique TCRbeta CDR3 rearrangement. For each sample, productive Simpson clonality was calculated as the square root of Simpson's diversity index over productive rearrangements. TCRdb's version of the immuneACCESS table is confined to in-frame rearrangements and falls short of the full clone set. An unresolved V gene accounts for under half of the shortfall where checked; the remainder is of unknown origin. Clonal size and the V and J genes are those of that table, whereas D and trimming came from the DNA. This sample comprises 150,000 or so clones, around 73% of them detected only once. Around 9.5% of the sample goes to the ten largest clones.

The collaborating institutions used their own protocols to collect whole blood in K2EDTA tubes. For TCRbeta analysis, collaborators shipped samples in one of three forms: frozen whole blood, isolated PBMCs, or DNA extracted from either of those sample types. Worth noting for this clone: This clone's antigen is unknown. No clone much larger than this one lies a single base away; base qualities are absent.

Trimming costs V 1 base and J 4 bases, and their ends lie 14 bases apart. Inclusive of the bounding cysteine and phenylalanine, the CDR3 is 15 residues long. The sequence is cut down to CDR3 DNA, 45 bases in frame from base 1. The germline V gene yields SGHTA for CDR1 and FQGNSA for CDR2. Sequenced input: peripheral blood. This chain joins TRBV7-2 to TRBJ2-7, with TRBD2 tentatively as D gene (5 bases match). The clonotype comes from a woman in her 50s with active or convalescent COVID-19. The DNA sequence follows: TGTGCCAGCAGCTTAGATATTAGCGTCGGATACGAGCAGTACTTC. This translates into CASSLDISVGYEQYF.